One sample yielded the 24 T cell receptor beta chains listed below, sequenced in a study of CD8+ T cells in alopecia areata. RNA was isolated and reverse transcribed to cDNA, the sequencing template. Here immunoSEQ multiplex PCR was the method, and the copy in TCRdb shows in-frame clones only, minus some. The sample yields approximately 98,000 clones, roughly 60% seen once. The material sequenced was CD8+ T cells sorted from blood. Receptors originate from a human donor in good health.

The rearrangement links TRBV27 to TRBJ2-7; tentative D call: TRBD2 (7 bases). Per germline, CDR1 MNHEY and CDR2 SMNVEV (reference sequence). The V and J ends lost 3 bases and 4 bases respectively, with 16 bases between them. The CDR3 is made up of 15 amino acids. The CDR3 bases are TGTGCCAGCAGTTTTGGGAGGGGGGGAGGTTACGAGCAGTACTTC. Encoded protein: CASSFGRGGGYEQYF.

This clone was counted once. The chain couples TRBV29-1 to TRBJ1-5; tentative D call: TRBD1 (6 bases). The CDR3 totals 12 residues. Deletions cut 5 bases from V and 4 bases from J, with 9 bases between. CDR1 SQVTM and CDR2 ANQGSEA come from the germline V gene. CDR3 in amino acids: CSVSGVNQPQHF. Written as DNA, the CDR3 is TGCAGCGTTTCAGGGGTGAATCAGCCCCAGCATTTT.

This clone has just a few counts. V and J are TRBV5-1 and TRBJ2-3, with 9 bases fitting TRBD2. Trimming cost V 0 bases and J 2 bases; bases outside gene matches: 1. Per germline, CDR1 SGHRS and CDR2 YFSETQ. The CDR3 runs to 15 residues. The CDR3 DNA follows: TGCGCCAGCAGCTTGGGCGGGGGGGCCACAGATACGCAGTATTTT. Amino acids: CASSLGGGATDTQYF. Combining the CDR3 with reference TRBV5-1 and TRBJ2-3 gives the whole variable domain KAGVTQTPRYLIKTRGQQVTLSCSPISGHRSVSWYQQTPGQGLQFLFEYFSETQRNKGNFPGRFSGRQFSNSRSEMNVSTLELGDSALYLCASSLGGGATDTQYFGPGTRLTVL.

The chain carries TRBV5-1 and TRBJ2-3; TRBD2 aligns across 13 bases. Germline CDR1 is SGHRS and CDR2 is YFSETQ. With V trimmed by 4 bases and J by 2 bases, 4 bases remained unmatched. There are 16 residues in the CDR3. This chain's CDR3 is CASSRGLAGDTDTQYF. CDR3 nucleotides: TGCGCCAGCAGCCGTGGACTAGCGGGGGACACAGATACGCAGTATTTT.

The DNA for the CDR3 is TGTGCCAGCAGCCTATACCTACAGGGGTCCGGGGAGCTGTTTTTT. Amino acid sequence: CASSLYLQGSGELFF. This chain joins TRBV7-8 and TRBJ2-2; TRBD1 aligns across 7 bases. The junction had 9 bases not matched to a gene; V was cut back by 5 bases and J by 6 bases. This CDR3 spans 15 amino acids. Germline-derived CDR1 and CDR2 are SGHVS and FQNEAQ.

The chain has TRBV13 and TRBJ1-2, with 11 nucleotides matching TRBD1. V shed 3 bases and J 7 bases; nucleotides not matched to a gene: 7. The CDR3 sequence is 15 residues long. Germline values: CDR1 PRHDT, CDR2 FYEKMQ (reference sequence). The DNA of the CDR3 is TGTGCCAGCAGCTTCGGGACAGGGGGGATGAGTGGCTACACCTTC. This sequence encodes CASSFGTGGMSGYTF.

V and J are TRBV19 and TRBJ1-1; D gene unclear. The CDR3 runs 12 residues. Germline V lookup: CDR1 LNHDA, CDR2 SQIVND (reference sequence). The V gene lost 6 bases and the J gene lost 1 base, with 6 bases spanning the gap. The CDR3 region is CASSLGNTEAFF. CDR3 nucleotides: TGTGCCAGTAGCCTGGGGAACACTGAAGCTTTCTTT.

The chain is built from TRBV29-1 and TRBJ1-1; TRBD1 matches 9 bases. CDR1 and CDR2 (germline): SQVTM, ANQGSEA. V lost 1 base and J lost 5; bases outside the gene matches: 2. The CDR3 extends over 13 amino acids. The CDR3 loop reads CSVEGTGVTEAFF. For the CDR3, the DNA is TGCAGCGTTGAAGGGACAGGGGTTACTGAAGCTTTCTTT.

The chain employs TRBV7-9 and TRBJ2-2; 7 bases are shared with TRBD1. Trimming cost V 7 bases and J 6 bases; bases outside gene matches: 2. This CDR3 contains 12 residues. Germline V gene lookup returns CDR1 SEHNR and CDR2 FQNEAQ (reference sequence). The CDR3 coding sequence is TGTGCCAGCACAGGGGGTCCCGGGGAGCTGTTTTTT. This encodes CASTGGPGELFF.

V and J are TRBV18 and TRBJ2-3; D is undetermined. Trimming cost V 5 bases and J 0 bases, with 12 bases left between them. Germline values: CDR1 KGHSH, CDR2 LQKENI. This CDR3 has 15 residues. CDR3 in amino acids: CASSTPTYSTDTQYF. For the CDR3, the DNA is TGTGCCAGCTCAACCCCGACCTATAGCACAGATACGCAGTATTTT. The whole variable domain, remainder taken from reference TRBV18 and TRBJ2-3, is NAGVMQNPRHLVRRRGQEARLRCSPMKGHSHVYWYRQLPEEGLKFMVYLQKENIIDESGMPKERFSAEFPKEGPSILRIQQVVRGDSAAYFCASSTPTYSTDTQYFGPGTRLTVL.

This clone has just one count. The J gene is TRBJ2-3, the V gene TRBV4-3; D not resolved. Germline V lookup: CDR1 LGHNA, CDR2 YSLEER. This CDR3 is built from 15 residues. V dropped 2 bases and J dropped 0 bases, with 9 bases sitting between them. The CDR3 reads CASSQSGRSTDTQYF. CDR3 DNA: TGCGCCAGCAGCCAAAGTGGCAGAAGCACAGATACGCAGTATTTT.

The chain employs TRBV28 and TRBJ2-7; TRBD2 is a possible D gene (6 bases). Trimming left V 4 bases short and J 1 base short, with 14 bases between. The CDR3 loop spans 15 amino acids. CDR1 and CDR2 from the germline V gene are MDHEN and SYDVKM. This CDR3 reads CASSYSGDSSYEQYF. The DNA for the CDR3 is TGTGCCAGCAGTTACTCCGGGGACTCTTCCTACGAGCAGTACTTC.

In its sample, this clone is medium-sized. The rearrangement links TRBV6-4 to TRBJ2-2; a weak D match, TRBD2 (5 bases). The V gene's germline CDR1 is MRHNA and CDR2 SNTAGT. The germline V and J ends were trimmed by 3 bases and 5 bases, with 13 bases remaining between them. The CDR3 has 15 amino acids. The CDR3 loop reads CASSESRGETGELFF. In DNA, the CDR3 is TGTGCCAGCAGTGAGTCCCGTGGGGAGACCGGGGAGCTGTTTTTT.

The chain is built from TRBV15 and TRBJ2-2; possibly TRBD2 for D (5 bases). Between the trimmed V and J ends, which lost 1 base and 5 bases, there was a span of 11 bases. This CDR3 region has 15 residues. Germline V gene sequence: CDR1 LNHNV, CDR2 YYDKDF (reference sequence). As DNA, the CDR3 is TGTGCCACCAGCAGAGCTGGACTGGGGACCGGGGAGCTGTTTTTT. This encodes CATSRAGLGTGELFF.

V gene TRBV5-6 combines with J gene TRBJ2-7; D perhaps matches TRBD1 (5 bases). With 4 bases removed from V and 0 bases from J, the gap between germline ends came to 5 bases. Germline V CDR1 and CDR2: SGHDT, YYEEEE. The CDR3 runs 12 residues. The CDR3 here is CASSTGSYEQYF. CDR3 sequence (DNA): TGTGCCAGCAGCACAGGCTCCTACGAGCAGTACTTC.

This clone came up once. This chain joins TRBV19 and TRBJ2-2; TRBD1 matches 7 bases. The germline gives CDR1 LNHDA, CDR2 SQIVND (reference sequence). With 5 bases clipped from V and 4 bases from J, the junction kept 4 bases outside the gene matches. The length of the CDR3 is 14 residues. The CDR3 DNA reads as TGTGCCAGTAGTCCAAGGGACAGCACCGGGGAGCTGTTTTTT. Its translation: CASSPRDSTGELFF.

The chain is built from TRBV5-5 and TRBJ2-7; 7 nucleotides agree with TRBD2. The CDR3 is made up of 12 amino acids. Germline-derived CDR1 and CDR2 are SGHKS and YYEKEE (reference sequence). V lost 4 bases to trimming and J lost 4 bases; unmatched junction nucleotides: 2. CDR3 amino acids: CASSPGGYEQYF. The CDR3 bases are TGTGCCAGCAGCCCCGGGGGGTACGAGCAGTACTTC.

This clone appeared a few times. The chain recombines TRBV6-5 with TRBJ2-5, with D tentatively TRBD2 (5 bases). This CDR3 contains 15 residues. The germline CDR1 and CDR2 sequences are MNHEY and SVGAGI. V lost 6 bases, J lost 7 bases, and 21 bases lay in between. CDR3 loop: CASSDSSTTPGTQYF. The CDR3 nucleotides read TGTGCCAGCAGCGACTCTAGCACCACCCCCGGGACCCAGTACTTC.

This chain uses TRBV7-9 with TRBJ1-2; tentative D call: TRBD1 (5 bases). V was pared by 5 bases and J by 6 bases, with 22 bases between. The CDR3 totals 16 residues. Germline V gene sequence: CDR1 SEHNR, CDR2 FQNEAQ (reference sequence). The CDR3 reads CASSGAFRRPKDGYTF. For the CDR3, the DNA is TGTGCCAGCAGCGGGGCTTTTCGGCGGCCTAAGGATGGCTACACCTTC.

The chain has TRBV5-4 and TRBJ2-7; 12 bases are shared with TRBD1. CDR3 length equals 15 residues. Trimming at V came to 4 bases and at J to 4 bases, leaving 6 bases not matched to a gene. Germline loops: CDR1 SGHNT, CDR2 YYREEE (reference sequence). The CDR3 nucleotides read TGTGCCAGCAGCCGGGACAGGGGGCGCGGGTACGAGCAGTACTTC. Translating gives CASSRDRGRGYEQYF.

This clone appeared a few times. This chain connects TRBV6-6 to TRBJ1-2; no clear D gene. CDR3 size: 14 residues. The germline V gene has CDR1 MNHNY and CDR2 SVGAGI (reference sequence). Between the trimmed V and J ends, which lost 6 bases and 4 bases, there was a span of 15 bases. The CDR3 DNA is TGTGCCAGCAGCCCCTCGGCGCTGAGCTATGGCTACACCTTC. This sequence encodes CASSPSALSYGYTF.

V usage is TRBV30 and J usage is TRBJ2-5; weak D call: TRBD2 (6 bases). This CDR3 has 15 amino acids. Germline values: CDR1 GTSNPN, CDR2 SVGIG (reference sequence). V was cut by 2 bases and J by 1 base, with 14 bases left in between. The CDR3: CAWSPRDSFQETQYF. As DNA, the CDR3 is TGTGCCTGGAGTCCTCGGGACTCCTTCCAAGAGACCCAGTACTTC.

The V and J genes are TRBV9 and TRBJ2-2; D remains unclear. Trimming left V 0 bases short and J 3 bases short, with 3 bases between. Germline loops: CDR1 SGDLS, CDR2 YYNGEE. The CDR3 has 13 amino acids. As DNA, the CDR3 is TGTGCCAGCAGCGTAGATGACACCGGGGAGCTGTTTTTT. This codes for CASSVDDTGELFF.

The chain couples TRBV10-3 to TRBJ2-2, with a tentative D call TRBD1 (5 bases). With 8 bases removed from V and 3 bases from J, the gap between germline ends came to 16 bases. The length of the CDR3 is 15 residues. From germline, CDR1 is ENHRY and CDR2 SYGVKD. The CDR3 here is CAILGHRSDTGELFF. CDR3 coding DNA: TGTGCCATCTTGGGGCATCGGAGTGACACCGGGGAGCTGTTTTTT.